This TCR beta chain originates from a study of patients and donors after allogeneic stem cell transplantation. MiXCR, run by TCRdb on the RT-PCR reads, gives a single entry per CDR3 protein. Here the sample spans around 240,000 distinct CDR3 sequences, 12% to 15% being singletons. The germline gives CDR1 DFQATT, CDR2 SNEGSKA (reference sequence). CDR3 size: 13 residues. Between the trimmed V and J ends, which lost 6 bases and 4 bases, there was a span of 14 bases. The source of this sequence is a human donor who was either an allogeneic HSCT recipient or a stem cell or donor lymphocyte infusion donor (not recorded which). It is not recorded whose cells these are; they may come from a transplant donor. The chain joins TRBV20-1 to TRBJ2-3; no clear D. The source material was blood, either unsorted or a sorted T cell fraction (not recorded which). CDR3 sequence reads: CSAKPAVSDTQYF. In DNA form, the CDR3 reads TGCAGTGCGAAGCCCGCTGTGTCAGATACGCAGTATTTT.